This record looks at one T cell receptor beta chain sequence and its context. The data are from a study of molecular identifiers for immune sequencing clone quantification. Study as a whole: Replicate runs used RNA from about 20,000 or 100,000 naive CD8 cells, which was split five ways into aliquots, and four of those aliquots were then sequenced.

It was from 20,000 to 1,000,000 sorted cells, with 10%, 30% or 50% RNA, that naive CD8 libraries came. CDR1 and CDR2 from the germline V gene are MNHNS and SASEGT. The CDR3 runs to 17 residues. Losses at the gene ends were 0 bases for V and 1 base for J; bases not matched to a gene: 6. Previously reported methods and listed TCR primers produced the bulk TCR libraries. TCRdb ran MiXCR on the PCR reads and lists one entry per CDR3 protein. The profile shows around 320,000 distinct CDR3 sequences, roughly 24% of them singletons. The specimen was naive CD8+ T cells from blood, with Jurkat cell RNA spiked in. Documented subset: FACS-sorted CD8+CD4-CCR7+CD45RA+ naive T cells. The chain combines TRBV6-1 with TRBJ2-5; 9 bases align to TRBD2. The TCR comes from a human donor in good health. Some libraries in this study had Jurkat cell RNA spiked in. The CDR3: CASSEAFPSGIQETQYF. CDR3 bases: TGTGCCAGCAGTGAAGCCTTTCCTAGCGGGATCCAAGAGACCCAGTACTTC.